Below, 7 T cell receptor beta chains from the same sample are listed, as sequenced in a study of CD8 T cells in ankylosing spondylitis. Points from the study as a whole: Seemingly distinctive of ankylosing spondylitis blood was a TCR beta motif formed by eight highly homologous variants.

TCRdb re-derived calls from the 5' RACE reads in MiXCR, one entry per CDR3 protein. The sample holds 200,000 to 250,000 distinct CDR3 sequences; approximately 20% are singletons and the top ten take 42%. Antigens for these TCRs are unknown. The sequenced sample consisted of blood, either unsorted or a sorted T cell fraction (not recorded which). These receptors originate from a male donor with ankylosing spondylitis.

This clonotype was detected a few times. The CDR3: CASSFGGQATWSQPQHF. DNA for the CDR3: TGTGCCAGCAGTTTTGGCGGACAGGCCACATGGTCTCAGCCCCAGCATTTT. The V call is TRBV12-3 or TRBV12-4, the J call TRBJ1-5; TRBD1 aligns across 7 bases. The CDR3 totals 17 residues. The V gene end was trimmed by 3 bases and the J gene end by 6 bases; junction bases not matched to a gene: 14.

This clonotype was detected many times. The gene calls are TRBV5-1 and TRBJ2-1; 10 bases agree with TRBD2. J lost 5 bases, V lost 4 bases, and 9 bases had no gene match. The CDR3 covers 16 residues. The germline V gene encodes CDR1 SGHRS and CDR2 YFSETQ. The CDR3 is CASSLSLAGVNNEQFF. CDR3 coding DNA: TGCGCCAGCAGCCTGAGTCTAGCGGGGGTCAACAATGAGCAGTTCTTC.

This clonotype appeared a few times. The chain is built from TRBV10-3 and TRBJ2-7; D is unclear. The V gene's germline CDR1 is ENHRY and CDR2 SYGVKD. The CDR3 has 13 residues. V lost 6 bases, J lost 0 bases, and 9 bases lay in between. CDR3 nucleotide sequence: TGTGCCATCAGATTGGAGAGCTCCTACGAGCAGTACTTC. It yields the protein CAIRLESSYEQYF.

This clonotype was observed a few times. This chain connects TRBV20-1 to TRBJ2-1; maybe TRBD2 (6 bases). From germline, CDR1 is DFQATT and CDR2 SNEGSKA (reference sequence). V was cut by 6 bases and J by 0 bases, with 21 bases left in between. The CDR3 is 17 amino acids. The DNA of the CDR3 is TGCAGTGCATCTAAGCCTCTTAGCGGCTACTCCTACAATGAGCAGTTCTTC. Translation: CSASKPLSGYSYNEQFF.

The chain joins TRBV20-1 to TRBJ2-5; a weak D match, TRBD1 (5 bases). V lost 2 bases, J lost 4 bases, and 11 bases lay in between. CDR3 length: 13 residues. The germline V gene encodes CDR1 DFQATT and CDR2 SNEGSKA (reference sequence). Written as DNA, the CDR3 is TGCAGTGCTAGAAGCCCAGGGCGAGAGACCCAGTACTTC. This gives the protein CSARSPGRETQYF.

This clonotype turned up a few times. This CDR3 reads CASSYGASETQYF. The CDR3 coding sequence is TGTGCCAGCAGTTACGGGGCCTCGGAGACCCAGTACTTC. The rearrangement uses TRBV27 and TRBJ2-5, with D possibly called TRBD1 or TRBD2 (5 bases each). Germline values: CDR1 MNHEY, CDR2 SMNVEV (reference sequence). V lost 4 bases to trimming and J lost 5 bases, with 11 bases between them. This CDR3 is 13 amino acids long.

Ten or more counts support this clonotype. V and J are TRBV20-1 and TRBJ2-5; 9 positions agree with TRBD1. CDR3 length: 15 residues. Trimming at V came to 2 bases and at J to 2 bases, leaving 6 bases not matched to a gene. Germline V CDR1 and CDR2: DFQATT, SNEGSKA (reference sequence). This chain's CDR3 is CSARKSGTGQETQYF. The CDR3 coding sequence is TGCAGTGCTAGAAAGTCCGGGACAGGGCAAGAGACCCAGTACTTC.